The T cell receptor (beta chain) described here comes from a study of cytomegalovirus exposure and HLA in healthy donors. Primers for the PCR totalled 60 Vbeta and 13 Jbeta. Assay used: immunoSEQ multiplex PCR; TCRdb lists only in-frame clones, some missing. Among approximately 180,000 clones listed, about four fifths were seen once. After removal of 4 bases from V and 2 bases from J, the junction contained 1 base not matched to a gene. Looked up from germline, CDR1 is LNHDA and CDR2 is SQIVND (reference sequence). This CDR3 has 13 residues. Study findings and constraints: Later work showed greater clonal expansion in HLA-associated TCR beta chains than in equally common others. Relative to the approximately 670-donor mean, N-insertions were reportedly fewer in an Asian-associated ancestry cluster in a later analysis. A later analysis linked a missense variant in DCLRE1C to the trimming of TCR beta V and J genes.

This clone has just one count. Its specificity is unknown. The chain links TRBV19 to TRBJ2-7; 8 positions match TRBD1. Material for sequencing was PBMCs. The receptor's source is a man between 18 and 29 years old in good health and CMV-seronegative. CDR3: CASSRTGPYEQYF. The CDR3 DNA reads TGTGCCAGTAGTAGGACAGGGCCCTACGAGCAGTACTTC.